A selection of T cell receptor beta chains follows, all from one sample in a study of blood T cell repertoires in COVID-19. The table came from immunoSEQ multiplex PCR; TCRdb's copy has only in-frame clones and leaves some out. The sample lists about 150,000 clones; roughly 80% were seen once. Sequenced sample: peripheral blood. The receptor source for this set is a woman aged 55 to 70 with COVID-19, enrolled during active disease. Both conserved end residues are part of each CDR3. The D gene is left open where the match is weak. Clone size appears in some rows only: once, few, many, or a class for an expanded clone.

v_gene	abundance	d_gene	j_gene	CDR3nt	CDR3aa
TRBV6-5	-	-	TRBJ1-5	TGTGCCAGCAGTTTGACAGGATTGAGCAATCGGCCCCAGCATTTT	CASSLTGLSNRPQHF
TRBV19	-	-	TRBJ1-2	TGTGCCAGTAGTATGGCGTCGGGGGACTATGGCTACACCTTC	CASSMASGDYGYTF
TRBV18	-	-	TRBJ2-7	TGTGCCAGCTCCCCTGGACAGCTCTACGAGCAGTACTTC	CASSPGQLYEQYF
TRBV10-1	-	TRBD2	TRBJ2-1	TGCGCCAGCAGTGCTAGCGGGGATAGGAATGAGCAGTTCTTC	CASSASGDRNEQFF
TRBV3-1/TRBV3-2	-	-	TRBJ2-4	TGTGCCAGCAGCCAAGTTCGAGGGAAGCTACCCCGGTTTTTAGCCAAAAACATTCAGTACTTC	CASSQVRGKLPRFLAKNIQYF
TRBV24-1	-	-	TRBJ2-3	TGTGCCACCAGTGACCCCAGAGGTTGGAGCACAGATACGCAGTATTTT	CATSDPRGWSTDTQYF
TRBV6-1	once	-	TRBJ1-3	TGTGCCAGCAGTGAAGCAGCTCGGGACACCATATATTTT	CASSEAARDTIYF
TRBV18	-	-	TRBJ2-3	TGTGCCAGCTCATCCCGGACAGATACGCAGTATTTT	CASSSRTDTQYF
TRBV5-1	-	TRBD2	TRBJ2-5	TGCGCCCGCCGCGGCGGGGGGGCCCAGGAGACCCAGTACTTC	CARRGGGAQETQYF
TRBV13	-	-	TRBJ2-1	TGTGCCAGCAGCTCCCCCGGACTGTCTCAGTTGGATGAGCAGTTCTTC	CASSSPGLSQLDEQFF
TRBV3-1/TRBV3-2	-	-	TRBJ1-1	TGTGCCAGCAGCCGGGAGGAGAGAGAAGCTTTCTTT	CASSREEREAFF
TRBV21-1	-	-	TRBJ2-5	TGTGCCAGCAGCAAAGTAGGAGGCGATAATTGTGAACAGGGTGGGGAAGAGACCCAGTACTTC	CASSKVGGDNCEQGGEETQYF
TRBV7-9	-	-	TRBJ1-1	TGTGCCAGCGTCCTAACAGGGTCTCAAGCTGAAGCTTTCTTT	CASVLTGSQAEAFF
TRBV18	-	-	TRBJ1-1	TGTGCCAGCTCACCCAGGCAGGGTTGGAACACTGAAGCTTTCTTT	CASSPRQGWNTEAFF
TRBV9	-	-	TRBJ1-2	TGTGCCAGCAGCGCTCCTCTACAGGGAAACTATGGCTACACCTTC	CASSAPLQGNYGYTF
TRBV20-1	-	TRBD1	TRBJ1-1	TGCAGTGCTGGTGGGACAGTCTCGAACACTGAAGCTTTCTTT	CSAGGTVSNTEAFF
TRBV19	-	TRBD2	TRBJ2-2	TGTGCCAGTAGTCCCCCTCGGGGGGGGGCCATCGGGGAGCTGTTTTTT	CASSPPRGGAIGELFF
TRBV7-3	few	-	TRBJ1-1	TGTGCCAGCAGCGCCTGGACAGCGTTCATGAACACTGAAGCTTTCTTT	CASSAWTAFMNTEAFF
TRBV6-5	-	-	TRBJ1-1	TGTGCCAGCAGACCTACAGCCGGGGGTCTTGAAGCTTTCTTT	CASRPTAGGLEAFF
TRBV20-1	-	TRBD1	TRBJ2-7	TGCAGTGCTAGTCCCCGGGACAGTTCCTACGAGCAGTACTTC	CSASPRDSSYEQYF
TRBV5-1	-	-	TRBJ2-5	TGCGCCAGCAGCTTGATGCCGGGGAAAGAGACCCAGTACTTC	CASSLMPGKETQYF
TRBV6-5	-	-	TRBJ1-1	TGTGCCAGCACAACAGGGAGGAACACTGAAGCTTTCTTT	CASTTGRNTEAFF
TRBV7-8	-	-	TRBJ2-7	TGTGCCAGCCTATTAAGTCCAGGGGAAACTCTTTACGAGCAGTACTTC	CASLLSPGETLYEQYF
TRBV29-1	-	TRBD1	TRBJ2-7	TGCAGCGGAGGAGACAGGGGCCTCAACGAGCAGTACTTC	CSGGDRGLNEQYF
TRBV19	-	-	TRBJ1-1	TGTGCCAGTAGTATCTTTGAAGGGGGTAGTTCTGGAGCTTTCTTT	CASSIFEGGSSGAFF
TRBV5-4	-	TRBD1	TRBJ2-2	TGTGCCAGCAGCCCCGGGACAGGGTACACCGGGGAGCTGTTTTTT	CASSPGTGYTGELFF
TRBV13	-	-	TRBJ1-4	TGTGCCAGCCGCCAAAGGGAGAAAGAAAAACTGTTTTTT	CASRQREKEKLFF
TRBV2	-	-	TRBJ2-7	TGTGCCAGCAGCTACGTCCTTGGACAAGGCGAGCAGTACTTC	CASSYVLGQGEQYF
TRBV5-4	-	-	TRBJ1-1	TGTGCCAGCAGCTTGGGGTCTAGAACTGAAGCTTTCTTT	CASSLGSRTEAFF
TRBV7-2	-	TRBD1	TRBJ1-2	TGTGCCAGCAGCCCGGGACAGACTGTAGATGGCTACACCTTC	CASSPGQTVDGYTF
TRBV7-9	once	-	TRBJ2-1	TGTGCCAGCAGCTTAGAACAGGTCTACAATGAGCAGTTCTTC	CASSLEQVYNEQFF
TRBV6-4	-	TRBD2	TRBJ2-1	TGTGCCAGCAGTGACGGAGCGGGGGACAATGAGCAGTTCTTC	CASSDGAGDNEQFF
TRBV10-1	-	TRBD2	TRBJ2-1	TGCGCCAGCAGTGAGTCGACTAGCGGGAGTTACAATGAGCAGTTCTTC	CASSESTSGSYNEQFF
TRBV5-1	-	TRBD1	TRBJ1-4	TGCGCCAGCAGGTCAGGATCGACAGGGACAACTAATGAAAAACTGTTTTTT	CASRSGSTGTTNEKLFF
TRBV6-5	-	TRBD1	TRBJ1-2	TGTGCCAGCAGTTACTCGACAGGGGGCTTAAATGGCTACACCTTC	CASSYSTGGLNGYTF
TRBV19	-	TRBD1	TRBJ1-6	TGTGCCAGTAGTATGGGACAGGGAGGCTATAATTCACCCCTCCACTTT	CASSMGQGGYNSPLHF